The next 6 T cell receptor beta chains were all read from a single sample in a study of cytomegalovirus exposure and HLA in healthy donors. TCRdb's copy holds only in-frame clones and misses some; the assay was immunoSEQ multiplex PCR. The sample records 150,000 to 200,000 clones, about 81% being singletons. Sequencing input: PBMCs. These receptors all stem from a woman aged 25 to 39 in good health and CMV-seronegative.

This chain uses TRBV2 with TRBJ2-1; 10 bases map to TRBD2. Per the germline V gene, CDR1 is SNHLY and CDR2 is FYNNEI. CDR3 length equals 15 residues. V dropped 8 bases and J dropped 2; count of bases not matched to a gene: 6. CDR3 sequence (DNA): TGTGCCAGCTCATCCAGCGGGGGGGCCTACAATGAGCAGTTCTTC. This encodes CASSSSGGAYNEQFF. Full variable domain (missing parts from reference TRBV2 and TRBJ2-1): EPEVTQTPSHQVTQMGQEVILRCVPISNHLYFYWYRQILGQKVEFLVSFYNNEISEKSEIFDDQFSVERPDGSNFTLKIRSTKLEDSAMYFCASSSSGGAYNEQFFGPGTRLTVL.

This clone rates as medium-sized (0.01 to 0.1%). This chain links TRBV30 with TRBJ1-5; 7 bases line up with TRBD1. CDR3 length equals 17 residues. CDR1 is GTSNPN and CDR2 is SVGIG in the germline V gene (reference sequence). V gave up 0 bases and J gave up 7 bases; unmatched junction bases: 15. CDR3: CAWSVNSGHRGRQPQHF. CDR3 nucleotides: TGTGCCTGGAGTGTAAATTCCGGTCACAGGGGAAGGCAGCCCCAGCATTTT.

CDR3 protein: CASSPGTANTGELFF. In DNA, the CDR3 is TGTGCCAGCTCACCCGGGACAGCGAACACCGGGGAGCTGTTTTTT. The chain joins TRBV18 to TRBJ2-2, with 7 bases aligning to TRBD1. CDR3 length equals 15 residues. Germline V gene data show CDR1 as KGHSH and CDR2 as LQKENI. With 3 bases clipped from V and 0 bases from J, the junction kept 1 base outside the gene matches. Drawing the rest from reference TRBV18 and TRBJ2-2, the complete variable domain is NAGVMQNPRHLVRRRGQEARLRCSPMKGHSHVYWYRQLPEEGLKFMVYLQKENIIDESGMPKERFSAEFPKEGPSILRIQQVVRGDSAAYFCASSPGTANTGELFFGEGSRLTVL.

This chain joins TRBV2 and TRBJ1-5, with a tentative D call TRBD1 (6 bases). CDR3 length equals 14 residues. The V and J ends lost 4 bases and 6 bases respectively, with 13 bases between them. Germline CDR1 and CDR2: SNHLY and FYNNEI. This CDR3 reads CASSVRGASQPQHF. CDR3 DNA: TGTGCCAGCAGTGTGCGGGGGGCGAGTCAGCCCCAGCATTTT.

The chain joins TRBV6-5 to TRBJ2-7, with TRBD1 matching over 7 bases. V lost 0 bases, J lost 3 bases, and 8 bases stayed unmatched. Germline values: CDR1 MNHEY, CDR2 SVGAGI. The CDR3 has 16 amino acids. Here the CDR3 reads CASSYSPTGMIYEQYF. The CDR3 bases are TGTGCCAGCAGTTACTCTCCGACAGGGATGATCTACGAGCAGTACTTC.

In DNA form, the CDR3 reads TGTGCCAGCAGCCCCAGAGTGGGGGAGGGACATGAAAAACTGTTTTTT. Translating gives CASSPRVGEGHEKLFF. V and J are TRBV7-4 and TRBJ1-4; D possibly corresponds to TRBD1 (5 bases). The V end lost 5 bases, the J end lost 6 bases, and 19 bases lay between the germline ends. Germline V gene data show CDR1 as SGHVT and CDR2 as SQSDAQ. This CDR3 is built from 16 residues.